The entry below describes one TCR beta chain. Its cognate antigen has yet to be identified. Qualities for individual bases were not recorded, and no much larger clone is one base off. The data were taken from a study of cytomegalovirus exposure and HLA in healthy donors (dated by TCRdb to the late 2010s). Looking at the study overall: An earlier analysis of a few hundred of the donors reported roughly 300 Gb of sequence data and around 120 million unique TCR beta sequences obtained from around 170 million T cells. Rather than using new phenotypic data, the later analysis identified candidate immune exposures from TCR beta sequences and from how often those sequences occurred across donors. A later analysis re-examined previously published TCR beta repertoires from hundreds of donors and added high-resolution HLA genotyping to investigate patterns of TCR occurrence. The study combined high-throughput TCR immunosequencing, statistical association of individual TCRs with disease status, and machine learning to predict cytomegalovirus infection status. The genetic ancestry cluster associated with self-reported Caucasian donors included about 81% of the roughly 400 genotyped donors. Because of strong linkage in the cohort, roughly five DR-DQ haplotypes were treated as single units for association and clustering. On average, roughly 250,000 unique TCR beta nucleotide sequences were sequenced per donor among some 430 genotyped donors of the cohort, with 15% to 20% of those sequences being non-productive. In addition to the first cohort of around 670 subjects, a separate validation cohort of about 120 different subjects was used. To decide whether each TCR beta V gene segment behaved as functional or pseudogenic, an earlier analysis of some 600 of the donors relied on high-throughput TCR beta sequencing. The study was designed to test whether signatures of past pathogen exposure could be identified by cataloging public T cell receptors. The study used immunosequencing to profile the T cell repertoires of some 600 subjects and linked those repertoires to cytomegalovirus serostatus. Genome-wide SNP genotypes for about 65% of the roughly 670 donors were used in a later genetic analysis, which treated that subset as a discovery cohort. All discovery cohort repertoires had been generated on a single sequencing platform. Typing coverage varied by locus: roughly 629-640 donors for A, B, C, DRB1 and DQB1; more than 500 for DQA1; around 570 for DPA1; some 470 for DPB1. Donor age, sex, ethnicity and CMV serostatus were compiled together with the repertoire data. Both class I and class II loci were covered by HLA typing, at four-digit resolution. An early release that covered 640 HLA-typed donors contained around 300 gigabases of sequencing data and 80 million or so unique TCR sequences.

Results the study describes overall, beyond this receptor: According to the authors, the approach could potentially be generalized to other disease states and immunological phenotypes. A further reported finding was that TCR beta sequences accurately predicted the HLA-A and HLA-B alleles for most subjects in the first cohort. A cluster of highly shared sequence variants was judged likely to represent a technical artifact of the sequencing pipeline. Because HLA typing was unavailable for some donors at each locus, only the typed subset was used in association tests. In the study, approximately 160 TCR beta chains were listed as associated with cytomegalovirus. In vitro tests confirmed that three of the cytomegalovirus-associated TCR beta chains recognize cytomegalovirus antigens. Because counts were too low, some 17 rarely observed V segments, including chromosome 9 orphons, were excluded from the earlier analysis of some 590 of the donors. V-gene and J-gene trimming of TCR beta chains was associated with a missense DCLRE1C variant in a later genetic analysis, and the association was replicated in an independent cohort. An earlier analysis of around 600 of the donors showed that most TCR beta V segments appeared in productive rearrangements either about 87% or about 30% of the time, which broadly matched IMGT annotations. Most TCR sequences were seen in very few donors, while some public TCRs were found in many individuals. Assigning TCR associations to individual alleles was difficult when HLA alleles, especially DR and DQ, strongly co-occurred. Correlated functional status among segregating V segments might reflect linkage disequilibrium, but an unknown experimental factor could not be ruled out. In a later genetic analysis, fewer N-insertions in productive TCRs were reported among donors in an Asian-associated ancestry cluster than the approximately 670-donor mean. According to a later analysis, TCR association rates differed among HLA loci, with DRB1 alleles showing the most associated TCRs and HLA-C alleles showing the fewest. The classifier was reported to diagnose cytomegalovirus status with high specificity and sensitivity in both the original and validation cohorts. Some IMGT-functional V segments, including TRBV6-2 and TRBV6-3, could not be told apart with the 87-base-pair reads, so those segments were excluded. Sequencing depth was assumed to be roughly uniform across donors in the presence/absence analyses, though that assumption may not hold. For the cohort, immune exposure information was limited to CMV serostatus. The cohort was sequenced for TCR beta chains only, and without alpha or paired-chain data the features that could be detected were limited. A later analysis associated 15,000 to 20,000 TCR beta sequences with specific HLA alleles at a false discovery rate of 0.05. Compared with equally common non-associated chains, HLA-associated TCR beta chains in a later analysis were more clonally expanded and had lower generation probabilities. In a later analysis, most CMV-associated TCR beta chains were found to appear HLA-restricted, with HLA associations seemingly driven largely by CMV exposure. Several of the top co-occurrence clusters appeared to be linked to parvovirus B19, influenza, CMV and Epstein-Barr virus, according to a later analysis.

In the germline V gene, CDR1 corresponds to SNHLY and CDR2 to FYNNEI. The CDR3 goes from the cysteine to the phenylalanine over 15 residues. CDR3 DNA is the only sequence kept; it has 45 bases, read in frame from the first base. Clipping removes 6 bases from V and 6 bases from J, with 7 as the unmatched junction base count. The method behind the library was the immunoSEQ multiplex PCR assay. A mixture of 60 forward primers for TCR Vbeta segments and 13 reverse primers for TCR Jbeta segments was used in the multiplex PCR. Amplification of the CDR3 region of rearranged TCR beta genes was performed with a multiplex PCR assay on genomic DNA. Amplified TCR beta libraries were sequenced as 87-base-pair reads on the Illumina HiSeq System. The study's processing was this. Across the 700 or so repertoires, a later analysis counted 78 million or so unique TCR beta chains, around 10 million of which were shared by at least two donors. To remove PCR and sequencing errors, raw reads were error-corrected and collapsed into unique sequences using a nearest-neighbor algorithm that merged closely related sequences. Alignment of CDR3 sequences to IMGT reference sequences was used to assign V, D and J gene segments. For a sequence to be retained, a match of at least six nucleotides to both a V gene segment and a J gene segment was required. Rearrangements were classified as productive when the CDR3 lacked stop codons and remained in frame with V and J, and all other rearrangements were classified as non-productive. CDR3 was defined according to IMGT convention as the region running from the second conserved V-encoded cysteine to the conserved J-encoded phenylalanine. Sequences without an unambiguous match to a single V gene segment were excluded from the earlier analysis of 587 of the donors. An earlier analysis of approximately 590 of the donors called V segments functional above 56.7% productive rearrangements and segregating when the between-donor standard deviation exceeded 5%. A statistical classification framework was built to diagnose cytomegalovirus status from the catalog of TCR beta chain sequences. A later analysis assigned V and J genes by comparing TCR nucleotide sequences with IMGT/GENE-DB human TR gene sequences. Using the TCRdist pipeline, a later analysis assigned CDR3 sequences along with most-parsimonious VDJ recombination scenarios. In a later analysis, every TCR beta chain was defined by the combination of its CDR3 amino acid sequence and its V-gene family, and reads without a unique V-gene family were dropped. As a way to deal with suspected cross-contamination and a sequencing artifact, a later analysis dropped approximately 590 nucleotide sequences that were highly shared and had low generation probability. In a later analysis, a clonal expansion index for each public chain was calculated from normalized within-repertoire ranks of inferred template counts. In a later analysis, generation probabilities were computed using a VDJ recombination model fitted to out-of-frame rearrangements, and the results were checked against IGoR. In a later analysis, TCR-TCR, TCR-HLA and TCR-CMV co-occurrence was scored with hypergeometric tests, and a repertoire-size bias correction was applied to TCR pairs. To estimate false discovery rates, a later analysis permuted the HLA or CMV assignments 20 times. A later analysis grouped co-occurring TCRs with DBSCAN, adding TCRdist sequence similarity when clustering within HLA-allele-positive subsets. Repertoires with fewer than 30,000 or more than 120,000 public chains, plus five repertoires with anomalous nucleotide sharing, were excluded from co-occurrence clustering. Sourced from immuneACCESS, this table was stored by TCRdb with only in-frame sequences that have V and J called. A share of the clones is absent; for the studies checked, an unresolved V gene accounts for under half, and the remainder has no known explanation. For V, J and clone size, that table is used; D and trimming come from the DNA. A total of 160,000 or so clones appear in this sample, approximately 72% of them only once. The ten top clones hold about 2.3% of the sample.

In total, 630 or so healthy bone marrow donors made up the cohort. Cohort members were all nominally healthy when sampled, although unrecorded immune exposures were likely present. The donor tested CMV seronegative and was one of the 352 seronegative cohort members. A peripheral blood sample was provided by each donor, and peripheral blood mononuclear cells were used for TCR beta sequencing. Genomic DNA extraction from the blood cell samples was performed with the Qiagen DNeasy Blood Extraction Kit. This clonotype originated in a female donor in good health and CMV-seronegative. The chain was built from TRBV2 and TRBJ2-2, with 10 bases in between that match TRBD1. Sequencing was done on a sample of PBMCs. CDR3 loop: CASSRWTGGAGELFF. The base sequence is TGTGCCAGCAGCCGGTGGACAGGGGGGGCCGGGGAGCTGTTTTTT.